The 21 T cell receptor beta chains below all came from one sample that was sequenced in a study of blood T cell repertoires in COVID-19. Sequencing was performed with immunoSEQ multiplex PCR; in TCRdb, only in-frame clones are kept and a portion is missing. This table has approximately 350,000 clones, roughly 90% appearing once. Sequencing was carried out using peripheral blood. All receptors come from a woman in her thirties with COVID-19, enrolled during active disease.

This clone was counted a few times. The chain employs TRBV2 and TRBJ1-2; 7 nucleotides match TRBD1. This CDR3 contains 13 residues. J was trimmed by 1 base and V by 10 bases; bases with no gene match: 6. Germline V lookup: CDR1 SNHLY, CDR2 FYNNEI. CDR3 protein: CAIGQVVNYGYTF. In DNA, the CDR3 is TGTGCCATTGGACAGGTCGTTAACTATGGCTACACCTTC.

The chain combines TRBV19 with TRBJ2-2; D remains unclear. The CDR3 totals 16 residues. Germline CDR1 and CDR2: LNHDA and SQIVND (reference sequence). V was trimmed by 2 bases and J by 0 bases, leaving 10 bases between them. CDR3 nucleotides: TGTGCCAGTAGTATATCCACAGCTGCGAACACCGGGGAGCTGTTTTTT. Protein sequence: CASSISTAANTGELFF.

The chain employs TRBV6-5 and TRBJ2-1; D gene unclear. V was trimmed by 7 bases and J by 9 bases, leaving 16 bases between them. Germline loops: CDR1 MNHEY, CDR2 SVGAGI. CDR3 length: 13 amino acids. Here the CDR3 DNA reads TGTGCCAGCACCCAAGAGGCTCGTGGTGAGCAGTTCTTC. Protein product: CASTQEARGEQFF.

The gene calls are TRBV23-1 and TRBJ2-2, with a possible D match to TRBD2 (5 bases). TRBV23-1 is an open reading frame, and its role is uncertain. This CDR3 is built from 14 residues. V was pared by 6 bases and J by 3 bases, with 11 bases between. CDR3: CASRAGRDTGELFF. In nucleotides, the CDR3 is TGCGCCAGCAGGGCGGGTCGGGACACCGGGGAGCTGTTTTTT.

The J gene is TRBJ1-2, the V gene TRBV28; D might be TRBD1 (5 bases). The V end lost 6 bases, the J end lost 6 bases, and 17 bases lay between the germline ends. This CDR3 has 14 residues. The germline V gene encodes CDR1 MDHEN and CDR2 SYDVKM. The CDR3 sequence is CASRPEGTSHGYTF. The CDR3 DNA reads as TGTGCCAGCAGACCCGAAGGGACTAGTCATGGCTACACCTTC.

The rearrangement uses TRBV19 and TRBJ1-6; D is unresolved. The V gene lost 2 bases and the J gene lost 5 bases, with 7 bases spanning the gap. The CDR3 extends over 14 amino acids. In germline, CDR1 is LNHDA, CDR2 SQIVND (reference sequence). The CDR3 DNA is TGTGCCAGTAGTATACAGAAAAATAATTCACCCCTCCACTTT. Translation: CASSIQKNNSPLHF.

The genes are TRBV6-4 and TRBJ2-3, with 10 bases fitting TRBD2. V lost 2 bases and J lost 4; bases outside the gene matches: 6. The germline CDR1 and CDR2 sequences are MRHNA and SNTAGT. There are 16 residues in the CDR3. This chain's CDR3 is CASSDGLAGDADTQYF. The CDR3 nucleotides read TGTGCCAGCAGTGACGGGCTAGCGGGGGACGCAGATACGCAGTATTTT.

This clone occurred once. This chain connects TRBV6-2 or TRBV6-3 to TRBJ2-2; TRBD2 aligns across 9 bases. The length of the CDR3 is 16 residues. Trimming took 0 bases from V and 6 from J; bases not matched to a gene: 5. Germline CDR1 reads MNHEY; CDR2 reads SVGEGT. In nucleotides, the CDR3 is TGTGCCAGCAGTTACTCGGGCGGGGGGGCCGCCGGGGAGCTGTTTTTT. Translating it yields CASSYSGGGAAGELFF.

The chain has TRBV6-2 or TRBV6-3 and TRBJ2-4, with TRBD2 as a possible D gene (6 bases). The CDR3 is 16 residues long. CDR1 is MNHEY, CDR2 SVGEGT, per germline. The germline V and J ends were trimmed by 2 bases and 0 bases, with 11 bases remaining between them. The CDR3 region is CASSYAGLLAKNIQYF. In DNA form, the CDR3 reads TGTGCCAGCAGTTACGCGGGACTTTTAGCCAAAAACATTCAGTACTTC.

The chain uses TRBV6-5 and TRBJ2-3, with 7 bases identical to TRBD2. Germline CDR1 and CDR2: MNHEY and SVGAGI. The CDR3 is made up of 16 amino acids. V lost 0 bases, J lost 0 bases, and 3 bases stayed unmatched. Written as DNA, the CDR3 is TGTGCCAGCAGTTACTCGATGCGGGGGAGCACAGATACGCAGTATTTT. Its translation: CASSYSMRGSTDTQYF.

V and J are TRBV6-2 or TRBV6-3 and TRBJ1-2; a possible D gene is TRBD1 (5 bases). V lost 0 bases and J 5 bases, leaving 10 bases between the germline ends. Germline CDR1 MNHEY, CDR2 SVGEGT. This CDR3 comprises 14 residues. The CDR3 protein is CASSYSRGLYGYTF. The CDR3 region has the DNA TGTGCCAGCAGTTACTCGCGGGGCCTATATGGCTACACCTTC.

This chain uses TRBV27 with TRBJ1-2; the D gene is possibly TRBD1 (6 bases). V shed 5 bases and J shed 8 bases, with 24 bases lying between them. Germline V gene sequence: CDR1 MNHEY, CDR2 SMNVEV (reference sequence). This CDR3 has 16 amino acids. For the CDR3, the DNA is TGTGCCAGCAGTAAATACAGGGAATACGGGGTAGTCGGCTACACCTTC. Its translation is CASSKYREYGVVGYTF.

The chain has TRBV2 and TRBJ1-6; 8 bases are shared with TRBD1. The V and J ends lost 6 bases and 11 bases, in that order; junction bases with no gene match: 9. The CDR3 loop spans 14 amino acids. Germline CDR1 is SNHLY and CDR2 is FYNNEI. Here the CDR3 DNA reads TGTGCCAGCAGGACCCAGGGGGCCTTTCCACCCCTCCACTTT. Translated, it gives CASRTQGAFPPLHF.

This rearrangement joins TRBV7-2 to TRBJ2-1, with a tentative D call TRBD1 (7 bases). Germline CDR1 and CDR2: SGHTA and FQGNSA. CDR3 size: 15 residues. V shed 5 bases and J shed 1 base, with 12 bases lying between them. The CDR3 protein is CASSPAGGSYNEQFF. CDR3 in DNA: TGTGCCAGCAGCCCGGCAGGGGGGTCCTACAATGAGCAGTTCTTC.

V and J are TRBV6-5 and TRBJ1-4; D unclear. Germline CDR1 MNHEY, CDR2 SVGAGI. The length of the CDR3 is 14 residues. Trimming took 0 bases from V and 7 from J, leaving 9 bases between them. The CDR3 DNA follows: TGTGCCAGCAGTTACTCTCCCGGAGGTGAAAAACTGTTTTTT. It yields the protein CASSYSPGGEKLFF.

The gene calls are TRBV28 and TRBJ1-2; D remains unclear. This CDR3 region has 15 residues. Germline V lookup: CDR1 MDHEN, CDR2 SYDVKM. V was shortened by 3 bases and J by 4 bases, with 15 bases between the two germline ends. The CDR3: CASSFSIGMFYGYTF. The CDR3 bases are TGTGCCAGCAGTTTCTCTATCGGGATGTTCTATGGCTACACCTTC.

CDR3 nucleotide sequence: TGTGCCAGCAAGCTGTTATTAAGCTCCTACGAGCAGTACTTC. This sequence encodes CASKLLLSSYEQYF. The chain links TRBV28 to TRBJ2-7; D is unclear. Germline V gene sequence: CDR1 MDHEN, CDR2 SYDVKM. This CDR3 is 14 amino acids long. V lost 7 bases and J 0 bases, leaving 13 bases between the germline ends.

The chain uses TRBV29-1 and TRBJ2-1; D may be TRBD2 (6 bases). The CDR3 contains 17 residues. V was pared by 3 bases and J by 1 base, with 19 bases between. Germline V gene data show CDR1 as SQVTM and CDR2 as ANQGSEA. The CDR3 protein is CSVDFGRAGRSYNEQFF. The DNA for the CDR3 is TGCAGCGTTGACTTTGGACGGGCGGGAAGGTCCTACAATGAGCAGTTCTTC.

The J gene is TRBJ2-2, the V gene TRBV4-3; weak D call: TRBD1 (5 bases). Germline values: CDR1 LGHNA, CDR2 YSLEER. This CDR3 contains 15 residues. V shed 1 base and J shed 4 bases, with 10 bases lying between them. The CDR3 loop is CASSQAGSITGELFF. Here the CDR3 DNA reads TGCGCCAGCAGCCAAGCAGGGTCTATCACCGGGGAGCTGTTTTTT.

CDR3 loop: CASSATTGYSGNTIYF. CDR3 coding DNA: TGTGCCAGCAGCGCAACCACAGGATACTCTGGAAACACCATATATTTT. The chain joins TRBV9 to TRBJ1-3, with D possibly being TRBD1 (5 bases). CDR3 length: 16 amino acids. The germline V gene encodes CDR1 SGDLS and CDR2 YYNGEE. V gave up 3 bases and J gave up 0 bases, with 13 bases separating them.

This clone was found once. This chain uses TRBV18 with TRBJ2-5, with D possibly matching TRBD1 (6 bases). CDR3 length: 15 residues. Per the germline V gene, CDR1 is KGHSH and CDR2 is LQKENI. Trimming took 2 bases from V and 4 from J, leaving 14 bases between them. This chain's CDR3 is CASSPGSGVTETQYF. The DNA of the CDR3 is TGTGCCAGCTCACCAGGGTCAGGGGTGACAGAGACCCAGTACTTC.